These T cell receptor beta chains were read from a single sample in a study of blood T cell repertoires in COVID-19. Repertoires were generated with immunoSEQ multiplex PCR, while TCRdb's copy carries only in-frame clones and drops some. The sample includes about 300,000 clones, 88% seen only once; the top ten take just under 9.5%. Material for sequencing was peripheral blood. These receptors all come from a man between 18 and 35 years old with active or convalescent COVID-19. Both conserved end residues are part of each CDR3. D genes are given only for firm matches. Size is omitted from some rows. Given values are once, few, many or a class for expanded clones.

d_gene	v_gene	j_gene	abundance	CDR3nt	CDR3aa
TRBD2	TRBV5-1	TRBJ2-3	NA	TGCGCCAGCAGCCCCCAGACTAGCTCAGATACGCAGTATTTT	CASSPQTSSDTQYF
NA	TRBV7-8	TRBJ1-2	NA	TGTGCCAGCAGCTTATCCCCGGGATGGTATGGCTACACCTTC	CASSLSPGWYGYTF
NA	TRBV9	TRBJ2-1	NA	TGTGCCAGCAGCGTAGCTAATGAGCAGTTCTTC	CASSVANEQFF
NA	TRBV6-5	TRBJ1-5	NA	TGTGCCAGCGCAGGGTCGATTTTAAGACGTTTT	CASAGSILRRF
NA	TRBV11-2	TRBJ1-2	NA	TGTGCCAGCAGCCAAACCGAGGGGGTTAGGTATGGCTACACCTTC	CASSQTEGVRYGYTF
NA	TRBV10-3	TRBJ2-7	many	TGTGCCATCAGTGAGCCCGGGAGAGGCAACGACGAGCAGTACTTC	CAISEPGRGNDEQYF
TRBD1	TRBV19	TRBJ1-4	NA	TGTGCCAGTACCCTCCTGGGGGACAGGGCAACTAATGAAAAACTGTTTTTT	CASTLLGDRATNEKLFF
NA	TRBV4-1	TRBJ2-2	NA	TGCGCCAGCAGCCAAGGGGGAGACGGGGGTTACACCGGGGAGCTGTTTTTT	CASSQGGDGGYTGELFF
NA	TRBV10-2	TRBJ1-1	few	TGCGCCAGCGGAGGGAGGGGGGGGCCCATGAACACTGAAGCTTTCTTT	CASGGRGGPMNTEAFF
TRBD1	TRBV27	TRBJ1-2	few	TGTGCCAGCAGTCCATGGGACAGGGCCTTTTCTAACTATGGCTACACCTTC	CASSPWDRAFSNYGYTF
NA	TRBV7-2	TRBJ1-6	NA	TGTGCCAGCAGCTTAAGTTTTACCCAGGGCAATTCACCCCTCCACTTT	CASSLSFTQGNSPLHF
TRBD2	TRBV7-2	TRBJ2-1	NA	TGTGCCAGCAGCCGGACCCGGGGGGTCAATGAGCAGTTCTTC	CASSRTRGVNEQFF
NA	TRBV7-8	TRBJ1-4	once	TGTGCCAGCAGCCCAAGGACAGATGAAAAACTGTTTTTT	CASSPRTDEKLFF
TRBD1	TRBV7-2	TRBJ1-5	NA	TGTGCCAGCAGCGAGGGGACAGCTAGCAATCAGCCCCAGCATTTT	CASSEGTASNQPQHF
TRBD2	TRBV27	TRBJ2-5	few	TGTGCCAGCAGCCCGGGACTAGCCGGGGCAGAGACCCAGTACTTC	CASSPGLAGAETQYF